The clone carrying this TCR beta chain was recorded many times. The sample belongs to a study of human T cells and chemical hapten exposure. Study-level background: Largely, small differences in pooled library volume made per-sample TCR yields vary.

The study used a library that attached unique molecular identifiers to individual cDNA molecules. TCRdb re-called the RACE reads through MiXCR, storing one row per CDR3 protein. The sample records tens of thousands of distinct CDR3 sequences, 5.5% being singletons. As for time point: healthy volunteer bleed at 6 weeks. Unfractionated whole blood was the source from which total RNA was extracted. V lost 5 bases to trimming and J lost 2 bases, with 13 bases between them. The CDR3 sequence is 16 residues long. This chain links TRBV12-3 or TRBV12-4 with TRBJ2-6; TRBD1 is a possible D gene (5 bases). The TCR originated in a human donor in good health. Some clones in this sample may be carry-over from other donors' samples. Sequenced material: whole blood. This chain's CDR3 is CASSPSGAAGANVLTF. As DNA, the CDR3 is TGTGCCAGCAGTCCCTCTGGGGCAGCTGGGGCCAACGTCCTGACTTTC.